The present T cell receptor (beta chain) was sequenced within a study of blood T cell repertoires in COVID-19. For the study at large: PBMCs, B-cell-depleted T cells, or T cells provided the cDNA or gDNA that made up the material.

In the study's own analysis: Nucleated cell counts were estimated from reference gene primer amplification. The data were produced by immunoSEQ multiplex PCR, yet TCRdb's version contains in-frame clones alone and is incomplete. D and trimming were read from the DNA, whereas the V and J calls and clone size are those reported in that table. The sample has some 490,000 clones; 80% to 90% are singletons. Germline V gives CDR1 SGHRS, CDR2 YFSETQ. J lost 4 bases, V lost 0 bases, and 10 bases had no gene match. The CDR3 is 16 residues long. The clonotype originates from a woman aged 55-75 years who had recovered from COVID-19. This chain links TRBV5-1 with TRBJ2-7, with 7 bases matching TRBD2. The sequenced sample was PBMCs or T cells enriched from blood (not recorded which). The CDR3 here is CASSLAGGGRNYEQYF. The DNA for the CDR3 is TGCGCCAGCAGCTTGGCTGGGGGGGGTCGGAATTACGAGCAGTACTTC.